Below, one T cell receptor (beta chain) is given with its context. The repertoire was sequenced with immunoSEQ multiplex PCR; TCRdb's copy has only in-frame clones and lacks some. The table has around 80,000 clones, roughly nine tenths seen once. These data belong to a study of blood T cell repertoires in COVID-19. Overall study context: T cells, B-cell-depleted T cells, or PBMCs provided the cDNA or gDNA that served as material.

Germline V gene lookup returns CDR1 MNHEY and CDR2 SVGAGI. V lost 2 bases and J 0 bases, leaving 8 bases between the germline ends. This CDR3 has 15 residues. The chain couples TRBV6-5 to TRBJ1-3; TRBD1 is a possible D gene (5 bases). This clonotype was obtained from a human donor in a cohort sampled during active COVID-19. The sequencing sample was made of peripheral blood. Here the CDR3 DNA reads TGTGCCAGCAGTTACGGGGCTTACTCTGGAAACACCATATATTTT. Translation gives CASSYGAYSGNTIYF.